This TCR beta chain comes out of a study of cytomegalovirus exposure and HLA in healthy donors. With respect to this clone: Its target is not known.

The germline CDR1 and CDR2 sequences are LNHDA and SQIVND (reference sequence). V was shortened by 2 bases and J by 0 bases, with 10 bases between the two germline ends. The CDR3 covers 15 residues. PCR amplification relied on 60 Vbeta primers (plus 13 Jbeta primers). Sequenced by immunoSEQ multiplex PCR; TCRdb stores in-frame clones only, minus some. The table has about 150,000 clones, roughly 81% seen once. Study-level results: TCR beta chains associated with HLA were, in a later analysis, more clonally expanded than equally common others.

Sequencing was done on a sample of PBMCs. This clonotype originated in a girl between 5 and 17 years old in good health and CMV-seropositive. The chain links TRBV19 to TRBJ1-1; tentative D call: TRBD1 (5 bases). The CDR3 here is CASSITDTMNTEAFF. CDR3 bases: TGTGCCAGTAGTATAACGGACACTATGAACACTGAAGCTTTCTTT.